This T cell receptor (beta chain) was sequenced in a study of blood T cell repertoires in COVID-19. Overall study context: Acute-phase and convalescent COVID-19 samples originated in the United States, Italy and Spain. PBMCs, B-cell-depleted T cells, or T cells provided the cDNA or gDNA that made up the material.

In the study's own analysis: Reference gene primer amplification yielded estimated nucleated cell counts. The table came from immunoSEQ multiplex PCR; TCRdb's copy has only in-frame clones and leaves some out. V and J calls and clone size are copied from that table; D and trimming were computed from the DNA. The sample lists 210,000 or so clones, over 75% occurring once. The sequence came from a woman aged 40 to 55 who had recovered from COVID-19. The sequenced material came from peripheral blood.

The CDR3 spells CAWTSGTDTQYF. The CDR3 region has the DNA TGTGCCTGGACTAGCGGCACAGATACGCAGTATTTT. The rearrangement uses TRBV30 and TRBJ2-3; D is possibly TRBD2 (6 bases). The CDR3 totals 12 residues. V lost 4 bases to trimming and J lost 1 base, with 6 bases between them. The V gene's germline CDR1 is GTSNPN and CDR2 SVGIG (reference sequence).